Each of the 22 T cell receptor beta chains below was sequenced from the same sample in a study of blood T cell repertoires in COVID-19. Measured with immunoSEQ multiplex PCR; TCRdb has only the in-frame clones, and not every one. The repertoire holds a few hundred thousand clones, 86% seen once, with approximately 1.7% in the top ten. The sequenced material came from PBMCs or T cells enriched from blood (not recorded which). The receptor source for this set is a man aged 35-49 years who had recovered from COVID-19.

The chain carries TRBV7-2 and TRBJ2-1, with D perhaps matching TRBD2 (7 bases). Trimming cost V 4 bases and J 2 bases, with 15 bases left between them. The CDR3 has 16 amino acids. Looked up from germline, CDR1 is SGHTA and CDR2 is FQGNSA. The DNA of the CDR3 is TGTGCCAGCAGCTCCCCGAGGGGGGGTACCTACAATGAGCAGTTCTTC. As protein: CASSSPRGGTYNEQFF.

This chain uses TRBV11-2 with TRBJ1-1; tentative D call: TRBD1 (5 bases). Germline V gene data show CDR1 as SGHAT and CDR2 as FQNNGV. The CDR3 totals 14 residues. Trimming took 3 bases from V and 2 from J, leaving 10 bases between them. The CDR3 here is CASSLDTYNTEAFF. CDR3 DNA sequence: TGTGCCAGCAGCTTGGACACCTACAACACTGAAGCTTTCTTT.

This chain links TRBV3-1 (or the pseudogene TRBV3-2) with TRBJ2-7; possible D gene TRBD2, 6 bases. This CDR3 contains 11 residues. CDR1 LGHDT and CDR2 YNNKEL come from the germline V gene (reference sequence). Trimming shortened V by 6 bases and J by 7 bases, and 10 bases separated the two germline ends. In DNA, the CDR3 is TGTGCCAGCAGGGCGGAGGGGGAGCAGTACTTC. Amino acid sequence: CASRAEGEQYF.

Only one count was recorded for this clone. This chain joins TRBV10-3 and TRBJ1-2; the match to TRBD1 covers 8 bases. This CDR3 is 14 amino acids long. J lost 3 bases, V lost 7 bases, and 7 bases had no gene match. CDR1 is ENHRY and CDR2 is SYGVKD in the germline V gene. CDR3 sequence (DNA): TGTGCCATCACTGGGGCAGGGGGCGACTATGGCTACACCTTC. Its protein is CAITGAGGDYGYTF.

The chain links TRBV7-8 to TRBJ2-2; TRBD1 aligns across 9 bases. CDR3 size: 19 residues. CDR1 SGHVS and CDR2 FQNEAQ come from the germline V gene. V shed 3 bases and J 8 bases; nucleotides not matched to a gene: 19. The CDR3 loop is CASSFLIGQGITGRGELFF. Here the CDR3 DNA reads TGTGCCAGCAGCTTTTTGATAGGACAGGGGATTACGGGTCGAGGGGAGCTGTTTTTT. Complete variable domain (other parts from reference TRBV7-8 and TRBJ2-2): GAGVSQSPRYKVAKRGQDVALRCDPISGHVSLFWYQQALGQGPEFLTYFQNEAQLDKSGLPSDRFFAERPEGSVSTLKIQRTQQEDSAVYLCASSFLIGQGITGRGELFFGEGSRLTVL.

V usage is TRBV12-5 and J usage is TRBJ2-5; 7 bases are shared with TRBD1. V dropped 5 bases and J dropped 4; count of bases not matched to a gene: 10. Germline V gene sequence: CDR1 LGHNT, CDR2 FRNRAP. CDR3 length: 15 residues. The CDR3 DNA reads as TGTGCTAGTGGTCCCCAGACAGGGATCTTAGAGACCCAGTACTTC. Amino acids: CASGPQTGILETQYF.

This rearrangement joins TRBV5-1 to TRBJ2-1; TRBD2 matches at 10 bases. The V and J ends lost 7 bases and 2 bases, in that order; junction bases with no gene match: 9. The CDR3 is 16 amino acids. Germline V gives CDR1 SGHRS, CDR2 YFSETQ. CDR3 loop: CASGDLAGGAYNEQFF. The CDR3 nucleotides read TGCGCCAGCGGGGATTTAGCGGGAGGCGCCTACAATGAGCAGTTCTTC.

Only one count was recorded for this clone. The CDR3 DNA is TGTGCCAGCAGTTTATTCCAGGGTACCCCAGATACGCAGTATTTT. Translating it yields CASSLFQGTPDTQYF. The chain recombines TRBV28 with TRBJ2-3, with D tentatively TRBD1 (5 bases). Looked up from germline, CDR1 is MDHEN and CDR2 is SYDVKM. CDR3 length equals 15 residues. Trimming took 1 base from V and 4 from J, leaving 12 bases between them.

The chain links TRBV2 to TRBJ2-1; D is perhaps TRBD2 (5 bases). Germline V gene data show CDR1 as SNHLY and CDR2 as FYNNEI. V lost 9 bases, J lost 9 bases, and 15 bases lay in between. The length of the CDR3 is 12 residues. The CDR3 here is CARETSLGEQFF. CDR3 DNA: TGTGCCAGGGAAACTAGTTTGGGTGAGCAGTTCTTC. The complete variable domain, with remaining parts taken from reference TRBV2 and TRBJ2-1, reads EPEVTQTPSHQVTQMGQEVILRCVPISNHLYFYWYRQILGQKVEFLVSFYNNEISEKSEIFDDQFSVERPDGSNFTLKIRSTKLEDSAMYFCARETSLGEQFFGPGTRLTVL.

The chain couples TRBV2 to TRBJ2-1; TRBD2 matches 15 bases. Germline V CDR1 and CDR2: SNHLY, FYNNEI. The V gene end was trimmed by 3 bases and the J gene end by 1 base; junction bases not matched to a gene: 10. The CDR3 has 20 amino acids. The CDR3 DNA sequence: TGTGCCAGCAGTGATTGGGGTGGACTAGCGGGAGGGGGGTCCTACAATGAGCAGTTCTTC. Translated: CASSDWGGLAGGGSYNEQFF.

This clone was seen only once. This chain links TRBV28 with TRBJ1-2; no reliable D call. The CDR3 extends over 13 amino acids. V lost 8 bases and J 8 bases, leaving 18 bases between the germline ends. Germline V gene sequence: CDR1 MDHEN, CDR2 SYDVKM. CDR3 coding DNA: TGTGCCAGCGACCAAGGCGGGCGGAGCGGCTACACCTTC. Translated, it gives CASDQGGRSGYTF.

The genes are TRBV11-2 and TRBJ1-2; D is undetermined. V lost 0 bases and J 3 bases, leaving 11 bases between the germline ends. CDR1 is SGHAT, CDR2 FQNNGV, per germline. This CDR3 is built from 15 residues. CDR3 coding DNA: TGTGCCAGCAGCTTAGACGAGGGCGGGGACTATGGCTACACCTTC. Its protein is CASSLDEGGDYGYTF.

This clone appeared a single time. The rearrangement links TRBV13 to TRBJ1-1; D gene uncertain. The V end lost 5 bases, the J end lost 4 bases, and 14 bases lay between the germline ends. CDR1 is PRHDT and CDR2 is FYEKMQ in the germline V gene (reference sequence). This CDR3 is built from 14 residues. The CDR3 nucleotides are TGTGCCAGCAGCCTGGGCCATTTGGGCACTGAAGCTTTCTTT. Translating it yields CASSLGHLGTEAFF. The variable domain in full, completed from reference TRBV13 and TRBJ1-1, reads AAGVIQSPRHLIKEKRETATLKCYPIPRHDTVYWYQQGPGQDPQFLISFYEKMQSDKGSIPDRFSAQQFSDYHSELNMSSLELGDSALYFCASSLGHLGTEAFFGQGTRLTVV.

The chain uses TRBV7-8 and TRBJ1-5; a weak D match, TRBD1 (5 bases). Trimming cost V 2 bases and J 2 bases, with 22 bases left between them. Germline V gene data show CDR1 as SGHVS and CDR2 as FQNEAQ. This CDR3 comprises 19 residues. The DNA of the CDR3 is TGTGCCAGCAGCTTAAAGTGGACACCCAATTTCCCCCGCAATCAGCCCCAGCATTTT. It is translated as CASSLKWTPNFPRNQPQHF.

The chain has TRBV5-1 and TRBJ1-2, with D perhaps matching TRBD1 (5 bases). CDR1 and CDR2 from the germline V gene are SGHRS and YFSETQ. The CDR3 is 12 residues long. V lost 4 bases to trimming and J lost 8 bases, with 12 bases between them. The CDR3 sequence is CASSQDTMGYTF. The CDR3 DNA is TGCGCCAGCAGCCAGGACACAATGGGCTACACCTTC.

The V gene is TRBV10-3, the J gene TRBJ2-5; a weak D match, TRBD1 (5 bases). V was trimmed by 10 bases and J by 5 bases, leaving 17 bases between them. This CDR3 comprises 13 residues. The germline V gene encodes CDR1 ENHRY and CDR2 SYGVKD. DNA for the CDR3: TGTGCCACATACGGCGCAGGGTACGAGACCCAGTACTTC. Its protein product is CATYGAGYETQYF.

Here the CDR3 DNA reads TGTGCCAGCAGCTTAGGAGCTAGCGGGGGCTACAATGAGCAGTTCTTC. It is translated as CASSLGASGGYNEQFF. This sequence joins TRBV7-6 and TRBJ2-1; 10 bases agree with TRBD2. Looked up from germline, CDR1 is SGHVS and CDR2 is FNYEAQ. This CDR3 has 16 amino acids. V lost 1 base, J lost 3 bases, and 3 bases stayed unmatched.

This clone was seen a handful of times. The chain carries TRBV7-8 and TRBJ1-2; 7 positions agree with TRBD1. V was pared by 6 bases and J by 4 bases, with 14 bases of the junction left unmatched. In germline, CDR1 is SGHVS, CDR2 FQNEAQ. This CDR3 spans 16 amino acids. CDR3 sequence: CASSQNQGERGYGYTF. DNA of the CDR3: TGTGCCAGCAGTCAAAACCAGGGGGAGAGAGGCTATGGCTACACCTTC.

The chain is built from TRBV7-7 and TRBJ2-2; 7 bases line up with TRBD1. The CDR3 extends over 15 amino acids. J was trimmed by 3 bases and V by 5 bases; bases with no gene match: 6. Germline CDR1 reads SSHAT; CDR2 reads FNYEAQ (reference sequence). Here the CDR3 reads CASSLDRADTGELFF. CDR3 nucleotide sequence: TGTGCCAGCAGCCTCGACAGGGCGGACACCGGGGAGCTGTTTTTT.

Regarding this clone: The identical CDR3 is also encoded by other nucleotide sequences in the sample. The V call is TRBV5-1, the J call TRBJ1-1; 10 bases map to TRBD1. The CDR3 covers 14 residues. V shed 4 bases and J 8 bases; nucleotides not matched to a gene: 8. Germline CDR1 reads SGHRS; CDR2 reads YFSETQ. CDR3 bases: TGCGCCAGCAGCCCGGGACAGGGGATCGGAGAAGCTTTCTTT. It specifies CASSPGQGIGEAFF.

The V call is TRBV7-8, the J call TRBJ2-1; TRBD2 might be the D (5 bases). The CDR3 is 17 residues long. The germline gives CDR1 SGHVS, CDR2 FQNEAQ. Trimming removed 5 bases from V and 0 bases from J, with 17 bases in between. CDR3 DNA: TGTGCCAGCAGCCCCCGGCGCGTGGGAGTCTCCTACAATGAGCAGTTCTTC. Protein sequence: CASSPRRVGVSYNEQFF.

This clone was observed once. The chain joins TRBV30 to TRBJ2-7; TRBD2 aligns across 7 bases. CDR1 and CDR2 (germline): GTSNPN, SVGIG (reference sequence). The CDR3 is made up of 13 amino acids. The V and J ends lost 0 bases and 3 bases, in that order; junction bases with no gene match: 2. CDR3 amino acids: CAWSVGGVYEQYF. CDR3 nucleotide sequence: TGTGCCTGGAGTGTGGGAGGGGTCTACGAGCAGTACTTC.